The source of this TCR beta chain is a study of vaccination and CD4 T cells after COVID-19. Study-wide background: Cells received overlapping spike peptides from SARS-CoV-2, HCoV-NL63, HCoV-OC43 and HCoV-229E as stimulation. General study findings and limits: A nonsignificant median increase from 21 to 38 SARS-CoV-2-reactive clonotypes was observed.

The V end lost 5 bases, the J end lost 9 bases, and 23 bases lay between the germline ends. Germline CDR1 reads LNHDA; CDR2 reads SQIVND (reference sequence). The CDR3 is made up of 16 amino acids. The treatment: approximately 9-day PBMC culture with coronavirus spike peptide pools or control peptides (ViraFEST assay). After expanding antigen-specific T cells with peptide pools, ViraFEST sequenced their TCRs. About this clonotype: The target antigen is unknown.

Oncomine TCR Beta short-read sequencing was applied to DNA from cultured CD4+ T cells. Genomic DNA was isolated from CD4+ T cells that had been cultured. Each CDR3 protein gets one entry after TCRdb re-called the PCR reads with MiXCR. The data show fewer than 4,000 distinct CDR3 sequences, with approximately 77% seen just once and 20% held by the top ten. Source material: CD4+ T cells from blood, cultured in vitro. The rearrangement uses TRBV19 and TRBJ2-4, with D perhaps being TRBD1 or TRBD2 (5 bases each). The sequence derives from a human donor who had recovered from COVID-19. CDR3 residues: CASSPRAPGGRGIQYF. Here the CDR3 DNA reads TGTGCCAGTAGTCCCCGGGCCCCCGGAGGTAGGGGCATTCAGTACTTC.